The 13 T cell receptor beta chains below were found in one sample sequenced in a study of control samples from healthy donors and cancer patients. Clones were read by immunoSEQ multiplex PCR, and TCRdb kept only the in-frame ones, dropping some. The sample carries about 89,000 clones, around 86% recorded once. Sequencing was done on a sample of blood. The receptors shown here come from a man aged 25-45 years in good health.

V and J are TRBV4-1 and TRBJ1-6; D remains ambiguous. The CDR3 covers 19 residues. With 3 bases removed from V and 0 bases from J, the gap between germline ends came to 18 bases. Germline CDR1 reads MGHRA; CDR2 reads YSYEKL. CDR3 DNA: TGCGCCAGCAGCCACCTACTTATTCAGGCGAGCTCCTATAATTCACCCCTCCACTTT. The encoded protein is CASSHLLIQASSYNSPLHF.

The chain links TRBV19 to TRBJ2-3, with a possible D match to TRBD2 (11 bases). Trimming removed 6 bases from V and 1 base from J, with 35 bases in between. The CDR3 runs to 22 residues. In germline, CDR1 is LNHDA, CDR2 SQIVND (reference sequence). CDR3 in DNA: TGTGCCAGTAGGAGACGGGACAGGGGATTGGCTAGCGGGGGGCCTGGCACAGATACGCAGTATTTT. Its protein product is CASRRRDRGLASGGPGTDTQYF.

The genes are TRBV19 and TRBJ2-7, with TRBD1 matching 10 bases. The CDR3 length is 14 residues. CDR1 and CDR2 (germline): LNHDA, SQIVND (reference sequence). With 6 bases clipped from V and 3 bases from J, the junction kept 5 bases outside the gene matches. CDR3 DNA: TGTGCCAGTAGCCGACAGGGGGCTAACTACGAGCAGTACTTC. This translates into CASSRQGANYEQYF. Full variable domain (outside the CDR3, taken from reference TRBV19 and TRBJ2-7): DGGITQSPKYLFRKEGQNVTLSCEQNLNHDAMYWYRQDPGQGLRLIYYSQIVNDFQKGDIAEGYSVSREKKESFPLTVTSAQKNPTAFYLCASSRQGANYEQYFGPGTRLTVT.

The chain employs TRBV7-9 and TRBJ2-1; the match to TRBD2 covers 14 bases. The CDR3 is 19 residues long. V trimming: 3 bases; J trimming: 2 bases; junction bases outside the gene matches: 9. Germline V gene sequence: CDR1 SEHNR, CDR2 FQNEAQ (reference sequence). This chain's CDR3 is CASSLGLAGARPTYNEQFF. The DNA of the CDR3 is TGTGCCAGCAGCTTGGGACTAGCGGGGGCCAGGCCCACCTACAATGAGCAGTTCTTC.

The rearrangement joins TRBV6-6 to TRBJ2-3; 12 positions match TRBD2. V shed 7 bases and J 1 base; nucleotides not matched to a gene: 0. CDR1 is MNHNY, CDR2 SVGAGI, per germline (reference sequence). The CDR3 runs 14 residues. CDR3 DNA sequence: TGTGCCAGCACTAGCGGGGGGGGCACAGATACGCAGTATTTT. Encoded protein: CASTSGGGTDTQYF.

The rearrangement links TRBV27 to TRBJ2-6; the D gene is possibly TRBD1 (5 bases). The CDR3 spans 16 residues. V lost 3 bases and J 0 bases, leaving 9 bases between the germline ends. Germline CDR1 reads MNHEY; CDR2 reads SMNVEV (reference sequence). The CDR3 here is CASSFGHFSGANVLTF. DNA for the CDR3: TGTGCCAGCAGTTTCGGACACTTCTCTGGGGCCAACGTCCTGACTTTC.

The chain carries TRBV27 and TRBJ2-7; tentative D call: TRBD2 (7 bases). The V end lost 5 bases, the J end lost 6 bases, and 17 bases lay between the germline ends. The CDR3 loop spans 14 amino acids. Germline lookup yields CDR1 MNHEY and CDR2 SMNVEV (reference sequence). The CDR3 loop is CASSPPGGRGEQYF. DNA of the CDR3: TGTGCCAGCAGTCCGCCGGGGGGCCGCGGCGAGCAGTACTTC.

In this sample, this clone turned up once. Other DNA sequences in the sample encode the same CDR3. The chain joins TRBV24-1 to TRBJ1-2; D is undetermined. Between the trimmed V and J ends, which lost 3 bases and 3 bases, there was a span of 13 bases. This CDR3 has 15 amino acids. Germline V gene lookup returns CDR1 KGHDR and CDR2 SFDVKD. This CDR3 reads CATSDRSTPDYGYTF. CDR3 nucleotides: TGTGCCACCAGTGATCGCAGCACACCTGACTATGGCTACACCTTC.

This rearrangement joins TRBV6-5 to TRBJ1-1; maybe TRBD1 (5 bases). The germline gives CDR1 MNHEY, CDR2 SVGAGI. V was pared by 6 bases and J by 0 bases, with 14 bases between. The CDR3 is 15 amino acids. The DNA of the CDR3 is TGTGCCAGCAGCCAGGGTGGGGGATTGAACACTGAAGCTTTCTTT. Its protein product is CASSQGGGLNTEAFF.

This chain connects TRBV25-1 to TRBJ1-4, with 8 bases aligning to TRBD1. Germline V lookup: CDR1 MGHDK, CDR2 SYGVNS. CDR3 length equals 14 residues. V lost 4 bases, J lost 10 bases, and 8 bases stayed unmatched. CDR3 nucleotide sequence: TGTGCCAGCAGTGCAACGACAGGGGAGGTAAAACTGTTTTTT. Translated: CASSATTGEVKLFF.

The chain couples TRBV9 to TRBJ2-2; 8 bases are a match to TRBD1. From germline, CDR1 is SGDLS and CDR2 YYNGEE. The CDR3 is 14 residues long. V was clipped by 3 bases and J by 6 bases; unmatched bases: 4. DNA for the CDR3: TGTGCCAGCAGCGGGACAGGGACCGCCGGGGAGCTGTTTTTT. Protein: CASSGTGTAGELFF.

The DNA for the CDR3 is TGTGCCAGCTCACCCGGACACGTCACGAAGACCCAGTACTTC. Amino acid sequence: CASSPGHVTKTQYF. The V call is TRBV18, the J call TRBJ2-5, with D maybe TRBD1 (5 bases). The V end lost 3 bases, the J end lost 6 bases, and 14 bases lay between the germline ends. Germline V gene lookup returns CDR1 KGHSH and CDR2 LQKENI. This CDR3 comprises 14 residues.

DNA of the CDR3: TGCAGCGTCCCCCTTAGCGGGGGGGCCTACAATGAGCAGTTCTTC. It yields the protein CSVPLSGGAYNEQFF. V gene TRBV29-1 combines with J gene TRBJ2-1; 11 nucleotides match TRBD2. Per the germline V gene, CDR1 is SQVTM and CDR2 is ANQGSEA. CDR3 size: 15 residues. V lost 6 bases, J lost 2 bases, and 6 bases stayed unmatched.